This T cell receptor (beta chain) was sequenced in a study of cytotoxic CD8 clonotypes in ibrutinib-treated CLL. Study overall: The patients, under 13 relapsed/refractory and roughly 15 treatment-naive, included around 17 who were IGHV unmutated.

Only a few counts were recorded for this clone. Its antigen remains unidentified. Generated by immunoSEQ multiplex PCR, the TCRdb table keeps only in-frame clones and is missing some. The data hold roughly 150,000 clones, with over 65% observed a single time. V lost 7 bases and J lost 4, with 13 bases in between. Per germline, CDR1 SNHLY and CDR2 FYNNEI. There are 13 residues in the CDR3. Overall study findings and caveats: Public clonotypes were seen rarely and were contracted or stable on treatment. Clonality rose at ibrutinib response, held steady in sustained remission, and fell toward baseline at progression. Samples from sustained-remission and progressing patients were taken at different times.

The J gene is TRBJ1-2, the V gene TRBV2; D gene ambiguous. Material: PBMCs, obtained after 12 months of ibrutinib treatment. This TCR was recovered from a human donor with chronic lymphocytic leukemia. Written as DNA, the CDR3 is TGTGCCAGCACTTACCGAGAGATCTATGGCTACACCTTC. Translating it yields CASTYREIYGYTF.